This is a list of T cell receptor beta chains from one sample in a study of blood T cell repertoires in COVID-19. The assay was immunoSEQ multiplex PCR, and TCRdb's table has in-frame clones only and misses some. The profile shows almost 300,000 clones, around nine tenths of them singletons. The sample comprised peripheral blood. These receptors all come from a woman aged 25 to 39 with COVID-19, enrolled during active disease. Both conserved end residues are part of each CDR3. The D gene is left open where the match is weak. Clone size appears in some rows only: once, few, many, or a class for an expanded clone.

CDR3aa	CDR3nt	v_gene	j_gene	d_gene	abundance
CASSSGMRYEQYF	TGTGCCAGCAGCTCCGGGATGCGCTACGAGCAGTACTTC	TRBV7-9	TRBJ2-7	NA	NA
CASSEARQGLPSNEKLFF	TGTGCCAGCAGTGAAGCGCGACAGGGGCTCCCCTCGAATGAAAAACTGTTTTTT	TRBV2	TRBJ1-4	TRBD1	NA
CATSEPGGETQYF	TGTGCCACCAGTGAACCGGGAGGAGAGACCCAGTACTTC	TRBV24-1	TRBJ2-5	TRBD2	NA
CASTPGEGYNSPLHF	TGTGCCAGCACCCCGGGAGAGGGTTATAATTCACCCCTCCACTTT	TRBV11-1	TRBJ1-6	NA	few
CASSLDLGARLHF	TGTGCCAGCAGCTTGGATTTGGGGGCCCGGCTCCACTTT	TRBV5-4	TRBJ1-6	NA	NA
CASSLAGNGYTF	TGTGCCAGCAGCTTGGCAGGGAATGGCTACACCTTC	TRBV5-4	TRBJ1-2	NA	NA
CASNPQGARGEKLFF	TGTGCCAGTAATCCACAGGGGGCGCGCGGTGAAAAACTGTTTTTT	TRBV19	TRBJ1-4	TRBD1	NA
CASSYRQGSSEAFF	TGTGCCAGCAGTTACCGGCAGGGGAGCTCTGAAGCTTTCTTT	TRBV6-5	TRBJ1-1	NA	NA
CASSLGTGATRGYTF	TGTGCCAGCAGCTTGGGGACAGGGGCCACGCGCGGCTACACCTTC	TRBV5-6	TRBJ1-2	TRBD1	NA
CASSLDRVYEQYF	TGTGCCAGCAGCTTAGATCGGGTCTACGAGCAGTACTTC	TRBV11-2	TRBJ2-7	NA	NA
CASSTLAGRTDTQYF	TGTGCCAGCAGCACACTAGCGGGGCGCACAGATACGCAGTATTTT	TRBV7-9	TRBJ2-3	TRBD2	NA
CASRAQVNEQFF	TGTGCCAGCAGAGCACAGGTCAATGAGCAGTTCTTC	TRBV2	TRBJ2-1	NA	NA
CASSEAGTTEQYF	TGCGCCAGCAGTGAGGCGGGGACCACGGAGCAGTACTTC	TRBV10-1	TRBJ2-7	NA	NA
CASSETGYTEAFF	TGTGCCAGCAGCGAAACAGGGTACACTGAAGCTTTCTTT	TRBV2	TRBJ1-1	NA	NA
CASSLGGDYGYTF	TGTGCCAGCAGTTTAGGAGGGGATTATGGCTACACCTTC	TRBV28	TRBJ1-2	NA	once
CASSPADRLSGNTIYF	TGTGCCAGCAGCCCCGCTGACAGACTCTCTGGAAACACCATATATTTT	TRBV7-6	TRBJ1-3	NA	few
CASSPREGQDHNYGYTF	TGTGCCAGCAGCCCAAGAGAGGGACAGGACCATAACTATGGCTACACCTTC	TRBV7-9	TRBJ1-2	TRBD1	NA
CASSPILTNPTGELFF	TGTGCCAGCAGCCCGATTCTAACCAACCCCACCGGGGAGCTGTTTTTT	TRBV7-2	TRBJ2-2	NA	NA
CASSPLETAYEQYF	TGTGCCAGCAGCCCCCTGGAGACAGCATACGAGCAGTACTTC	TRBV21-1	TRBJ2-7	NA	NA
CASSSGGAGDTQYF	TGTGCCAGCAGCTCCGGGGGGGCGGGAGATACGCAGTATTTT	TRBV5-4	TRBJ2-3	TRBD2	NA
CASSAREDYGYTF	TGTGCCTCCTCGGCCAGGGAGGACTATGGCTACACCTTC	TRBV6-5	TRBJ1-2	NA	NA
CASSLFFRGTTDTQYF	TGTGCCAGCAGCTTGTTTTTCAGGGGCACGACAGATACGCAGTATTTT	TRBV5-4	TRBJ2-3	NA	NA
CASSLGLAARSDTQYF	TGCGCCAGCAGCTTGGGACTAGCGGCGAGATCAGATACGCAGTATTTT	TRBV5-1	TRBJ2-3	TRBD2	NA
CASSQDSSGGARTGELFF	TGCGCCAGCAGCCAAGATTCCAGCGGGGGGGCTAGAACCGGGGAGCTGTTTTTT	TRBV4-1	TRBJ2-2	TRBD2	NA
CASSSQGGAQHF	TGTGCCAGCAGCTCCCAGGGGGGAGCCCAGCATTTT	TRBV5-6	TRBJ1-5	TRBD1	NA
CATSSGHVTEAFF	TGTGCCACCAGCTCGGGACACGTTACTGAAGCTTTCTTT	TRBV15	TRBJ1-1	NA	NA
CASSLPGHRRAQYF	TGTGCCAGCTCACTTCCGGGACACCGAAGGGCCCAGTACTTC	TRBV7-9	TRBJ2-5	NA	NA
CASSLEAGFQPQHF	TGCGCCAGCAGCTTGGAGGCCGGGTTTCAGCCCCAGCATTTT	TRBV5-1	TRBJ1-5	NA	NA
CASSPSSYNEQFF	TGTGCCAGCAGCCCGAGCTCCTACAATGAGCAGTTCTTC	TRBV7-7	TRBJ2-1	NA	NA
CASSLVRQGNEKLFF	TGTGCCAGCAGCTTGGTACGACAGGGGAATGAAAAACTGTTTTTT	TRBV5-6	TRBJ1-4	TRBD1	NA
CASSSTDRSRNTDTQYF	TGCGCCAGCAGCTCGACGGACAGGTCGCGAAACACAGATACGCAGTATTTT	TRBV5-1	TRBJ2-3	TRBD1	NA
CAISERSVTSTDTQYF	TGTGCCATCAGTGAAAGGAGTGTAACGTCCACAGATACGCAGTATTTT	TRBV10-3	TRBJ2-3	NA	NA
CASSDRQGPDEQYF	TGTGCCAGCAGTGATAGACAGGGGCCGGACGAGCAGTACTTC	TRBV6-1	TRBJ2-7	TRBD1	NA
CASSPNGVLAFF	TGCGCCAGCAGCCCAAACGGGGTGTTGGCTTTCTTT	TRBV4-1	TRBJ1-1	NA	NA
CASSQAWRGQSYNEQFF	TGCGCCAGCAGCCAGGCCTGGAGGGGGCAATCCTACAATGAGCAGTTCTTC	TRBV4-1	TRBJ2-1	NA	NA
CASSLYGGQVNTEAFF	TGTGCCAGCAGCTTGTACGGGGGGCAAGTGAACACTGAAGCTTTCTTT	TRBV5-4	TRBJ1-1	NA	NA
CASSLWAAEFSSYNSPLHF	TGTGCCAGCAGTTTATGGGCAGCGGAGTTTAGCTCCTATAATTCACCCCTCCACTTT	TRBV27	TRBJ1-6	NA	NA
CASSLDRVNTEAFF	TGTGCCAGCAGCTTAGACAGGGTGAACACTGAAGCTTTCTTT	TRBV11-2	TRBJ1-1	NA	NA
CASSRPGREGYGYTF	TGTGCCAGCAGCCGACCGGGCAGGGAGGGGTATGGCTACACCTTC	TRBV5-4	TRBJ1-2	NA	NA
CASSSLSGVGTQYF	TGTGCCAGCAGTTCCCTTAGCGGGGTCGGGACCCAGTACTTC	TRBV11-2	TRBJ2-5	TRBD2	NA
CASSLDTRELFF	TGTGCCAGCAGCTTAGACACCCGGGAGCTGTTTTTT	TRBV7-6	TRBJ2-2	NA	NA
CASSSGLLRGKLFF	TGTGCCAGCAGCTCGGGGTTGCTTCGCGGGAAACTGTTTTTT	TRBV7-9	TRBJ1-4	NA	NA